This is a list of T cell receptor beta chains from one sample in a study of early stage breast cancer tumors. Assay used: immunoSEQ multiplex PCR; TCRdb lists only in-frame clones, some missing. The repertoire holds 8,500 to 10,000 clones, with over 70% as singletons. Sequenced material: normal breast tissue next to the tumor. The receptor set was obtained from a person in their 40s with breast cancer. Both conserved end residues are part of each CDR3. The order of the fields is V gene, clone size, D gene, J gene, CDR3 DNA, CDR3 protein. The D gene is left open where the match is weak. Some rows mark clone size as missing; the rest say once, few, many or name a class of expanded clone.

V gene: TRBV18; clone size: .; D gene: .; J gene: TRBJ2-7; CDR3 DNA: TGTGCCAGCTCACCACCCTCGAGCAGGGAGCAGTACTTC; CDR3 protein: CASSPPSSREQYF
V gene: TRBV7-9; clone size: few; D gene: TRBD1; J gene: TRBJ2-7; CDR3 DNA: TGTGCCAGCAGCTTAAAAACAGGGGCGGTCGGGGCGGGTGAGCAGTACTTC; CDR3 protein: CASSLKTGAVGAGEQYF
V gene: TRBV6-6; clone size: .; D gene: .; J gene: TRBJ2-2; CDR3 DNA: TGTGCCAGCACCCCGGACAGCGATACCGGGGAGCTGTTTTTT; CDR3 protein: CASTPDSDTGELFF
V gene: TRBV30; clone size: once; D gene: .; J gene: TRBJ2-6; CDR3 DNA: TGTGCCTGGAGTGGTGATACTGGGGCCAACGTCCTGACTTTC; CDR3 protein: CAWSGDTGANVLTF
V gene: TRBV6-1; clone size: .; D gene: .; J gene: TRBJ2-1; CDR3 DNA: TGTGCCACGACCACCTCTAGATCCCTCAATGAGCAGTTCTTC; CDR3 protein: CATTTSRSLNEQFF
V gene: TRBV30; clone size: once; D gene: .; J gene: TRBJ1-4; CDR3 DNA: TGTGCCTGGAGTGTACGCGGGGTGGCTAATGAAAAACTGTTTTTT; CDR3 protein: CAWSVRGVANEKLFF
V gene: TRBV6-5; clone size: .; D gene: .; J gene: TRBJ2-1; CDR3 DNA: TGTGCCAGCAGTTACTTAGAAACAGGCCTCAATGAGCAGTTCTTC; CDR3 protein: CASSYLETGLNEQFF
V gene: TRBV19; clone size: .; D gene: TRBD1; J gene: TRBJ1-5; CDR3 DNA: TGTGCCAGTGGACAGGGGATGCAGCCCCAGCATTTT; CDR3 protein: CASGQGMQPQHF
V gene: TRBV2; clone size: few; D gene: TRBD1; J gene: TRBJ1-4; CDR3 DNA: TGTGCCAGCATCCCCGGGACAGTTAATGAAAAACTGTTTTTT; CDR3 protein: CASIPGTVNEKLFF
V gene: TRBV11-3; clone size: .; D gene: .; J gene: TRBJ2-7; CDR3 DNA: TGTGCCAGCTCCGGCCTATTTACCTACGAGCAGTACTTC; CDR3 protein: CASSGLFTYEQYF
V gene: TRBV21-1; clone size: .; D gene: .; J gene: TRBJ2-1; CDR3 DNA: TGTGCCAGCAGCAAAGTGAGAGGGGAAAAGGGTATACAGGGTGAGCAGTTCTTC; CDR3 protein: CASSKVRGEKGIQGEQFF
V gene: TRBV18; clone size: .; D gene: .; J gene: TRBJ2-4; CDR3 DNA: TGTGCCAGCTCACCACCGTCGGCCCCGGGAAACATTCAGTACTTC; CDR3 protein: CASSPPSAPGNIQYF
V gene: TRBV7-7; clone size: .; D gene: .; J gene: TRBJ1-2; CDR3 DNA: TGTGCTAGCAGCTTTCAGGACCTGAGGGGCTACACCTTC; CDR3 protein: CASSFQDLRGYTF
V gene: TRBV19; clone size: few; D gene: TRBD1; J gene: TRBJ1-2; CDR3 DNA: TGTGCCAGTAGCCCCCGGGACAGGGCTCATGGCTACACCTTC; CDR3 protein: CASSPRDRAHGYTF
V gene: TRBV6-6; clone size: .; D gene: .; J gene: TRBJ2-5; CDR3 DNA: TGTGCCAGCAGTCCGCGACTAGGATCACAAGAGACCCAGTACTTC; CDR3 protein: CASSPRLGSQETQYF
V gene: TRBV11-3; clone size: .; D gene: .; J gene: TRBJ1-2; CDR3 DNA: TGTGCCAGCAGCTCGGAACTAACCTTCTATGGCTACACCTTC; CDR3 protein: CASSSELTFYGYTF
V gene: TRBV27; clone size: few; D gene: TRBD2; J gene: TRBJ2-2; CDR3 DNA: TGTGCCAGCAGTTTCCCCACTAGCGGGAGCCCTAACACCGGGGAGCTGTTTTTT; CDR3 protein: CASSFPTSGSPNTGELFF
V gene: TRBV19; clone size: .; D gene: .; J gene: TRBJ1-1; CDR3 DNA: TGTGCCAGTAGTTTCGGACAAGTGAACACTGAAGCTTTCTTT; CDR3 protein: CASSFGQVNTEAFF
V gene: TRBV4-2; clone size: .; D gene: .; J gene: TRBJ1-4; CDR3 DNA: TGTGCCAGCAGCCAAACCAGGGGAGGGGGTACTGAAAAACTGTTTTTT; CDR3 protein: CASSQTRGGGTEKLFF
V gene: TRBV7-3; clone size: .; D gene: .; J gene: TRBJ2-7; CDR3 DNA: TGTGCCAGCAGCTTTCATCTGGTATACGAGCAGTACTTC; CDR3 protein: CASSFHLVYEQYF
V gene: TRBV7-9; clone size: large; D gene: TRBD1; J gene: TRBJ1-2; CDR3 DNA: TGTGCCAGCAGCTTACGCGGACAGGGCGTGGAAGGCTACACCTTC; CDR3 protein: CASSLRGQGVEGYTF
V gene: TRBV25-1; clone size: once; D gene: .; J gene: TRBJ1-3; CDR3 DNA: TGTGCCAGCAGTCGGGCAGGGCCCGGAAACACCATATATTTT; CDR3 protein: CASSRAGPGNTIYF
V gene: TRBV19; clone size: .; D gene: TRBD2; J gene: TRBJ2-2; CDR3 DNA: TGTGCCAGTAGTATCGGTAGCGGGACGGGGGAGCTGTTTTTT; CDR3 protein: CASSIGSGTGELFF
V gene: TRBV18; clone size: .; D gene: .; J gene: TRBJ1-1; CDR3 DNA: TGTGCCAGCTCCCTCGGTGGGGCGGGAAACACTGAAGCTTTCTTT; CDR3 protein: CASSLGGAGNTEAFF
V gene: TRBV19; clone size: .; D gene: .; J gene: TRBJ1-1; CDR3 DNA: TGTGCCAGTAGTAGCTACAGGGAGAACACTGAAGCTTTCTTT; CDR3 protein: CASSSYRENTEAFF
V gene: TRBV7-2; clone size: .; D gene: .; J gene: TRBJ2-7; CDR3 DNA: TGTGCCAGCAGCCCCCTTGGGCAGGGGAACATGAGGGAGAGGTACGAGCAGTACTTC; CDR3 protein: CASSPLGQGNMRERYEQYF
V gene: TRBV6-5; clone size: .; D gene: .; J gene: TRBJ1-3; CDR3 DNA: TGTGCCAGCAGGATGGGGGTCTCTGGAAACACCATATATTTT; CDR3 protein: CASRMGVSGNTIYF
V gene: TRBV10-3; clone size: .; D gene: .; J gene: TRBJ2-1; CDR3 DNA: TGTGCCATCAGTGAGTCCCCACTAGCATCCACGGGTAATGAGCAGTTCTTC; CDR3 protein: CAISESPLASTGNEQFF
V gene: TRBV6-1; clone size: .; D gene: TRBD1; J gene: TRBJ2-1; CDR3 DNA: TGTGCCAGCAGTGTAACAAGACAGGGTCTTGAGCAGTTCTTC; CDR3 protein: CASSVTRQGLEQFF
V gene: TRBV6-6; clone size: .; D gene: TRBD1; J gene: TRBJ2-5; CDR3 DNA: TGTGCCAGCAGGGGGACAGGGCTCCAAGAGACCCAGTACTTC; CDR3 protein: CASRGTGLQETQYF
V gene: TRBV10-3; clone size: .; D gene: .; J gene: TRBJ2-2; CDR3 DNA: TGTGCCATCAGTGAGTTAGGCACCGGGGAGCTGTTTTTT; CDR3 protein: CAISELGTGELFF
V gene: TRBV2; clone size: .; D gene: .; J gene: TRBJ2-2; CDR3 DNA: TGTGCCAGCTCTCCTTCGGGCAACACCGGGGAGCTGTTTTTT; CDR3 protein: CASSPSGNTGELFF
V gene: TRBV5-4; clone size: once; D gene: TRBD2; J gene: TRBJ2-1; CDR3 DNA: TGTGCCAGCAGCTTAAAAACTAGCGGGAAGGGCAATGAGCAGTTCTTC; CDR3 protein: CASSLKTSGKGNEQFF
V gene: TRBV30; clone size: .; D gene: .; J gene: TRBJ1-1; CDR3 DNA: TGTGCCTGGGGACGGACGAACACTGAAGCTTTCTTT; CDR3 protein: CAWGRTNTEAFF
V gene: TRBV25-1; clone size: .; D gene: TRBD1; J gene: TRBJ2-5; CDR3 DNA: TGTGCCAGCAGTGAATTGGGACAGAGCCAAGAGACCCAGTACTTC; CDR3 protein: CASSELGQSQETQYF
V gene: TRBV7-9; clone size: large; D gene: .; J gene: TRBJ2-7; CDR3 DNA: TGTGCCAGCAGCTGGTGGGACGATGGGACGTACGAGCAGTACTTC; CDR3 protein: CASSWWDDGTYEQYF
V gene: TRBV4-1; clone size: .; D gene: .; J gene: TRBJ1-3; CDR3 DNA: TGCGCCAGCAGCCAAGACCGGCTTGACGGGGCCGGAAACACCATATATTTT; CDR3 protein: CASSQDRLDGAGNTIYF
V gene: TRBV6-1; clone size: .; D gene: TRBD2; J gene: TRBJ2-7; CDR3 DNA: TGTGCCAGCAGTTTACATAGCGGGAGCTCCTACGAGCAGTACTTC; CDR3 protein: CASSLHSGSSYEQYF
V gene: TRBV7-2; clone size: large; D gene: .; J gene: TRBJ2-7; CDR3 DNA: TGTGCCAGCAGCTTAGGGGGATACGGCTACGAGCAGTACTTC; CDR3 protein: CASSLGGYGYEQYF
V gene: TRBV4-2; clone size: .; D gene: .; J gene: TRBJ1-2; CDR3 DNA: TGTGCCAGCAGCCAAGATATAACCAGAGGGGATGGCTACACCTTC; CDR3 protein: CASSQDITRGDGYTF
V gene: TRBV10-3; clone size: .; D gene: .; J gene: TRBJ2-2; CDR3 DNA: TGTGCCATCAGTGCCGCTGGGGGCCGGGAGCTGTTTTTT; CDR3 protein: CAISAAGGRELFF
V gene: TRBV18; clone size: .; D gene: TRBD1; J gene: TRBJ1-5; CDR3 DNA: TGTGCCAGCTCTTCCTCAGGGGGTAGCAATCAGCCCCAGCATTTT; CDR3 protein: CASSSSGGSNQPQHF
V gene: TRBV19; clone size: few; D gene: .; J gene: TRBJ2-5; CDR3 DNA: TGTGCCAGTAGTAGACAAGAGACCCAGTACTTC; CDR3 protein: CASSRQETQYF
V gene: TRBV30; clone size: .; D gene: TRBD2; J gene: TRBJ2-1; CDR3 DNA: TGTGCCTGGAGGGTCCCTTCTCGAGCGGGATTCTACAATGAGCAGTTCTTC; CDR3 protein: CAWRVPSRAGFYNEQFF
V gene: TRBV6-5; clone size: .; D gene: TRBD1; J gene: TRBJ1-2; CDR3 DNA: TGTGCCAGCAGTTACTCGATGGGGGACAGGGGCTACACCTTC; CDR3 protein: CASSYSMGDRGYTF
V gene: TRBV29-1; clone size: .; D gene: .; J gene: TRBJ2-5; CDR3 DNA: TGCAGCGTTGCTGGCGGGCATAATGGGGAGACCCAGTACTTC; CDR3 protein: CSVAGGHNGETQYF
V gene: TRBV27; clone size: once; D gene: TRBD1; J gene: TRBJ1-5; CDR3 DNA: TGTGCCAGCAGTTTATCGCTTGGACAGGGTGAGCAGCCCCAGCATTTT; CDR3 protein: CASSLSLGQGEQPQHF